The T cell receptor (beta chain) described here comes from a study of cytomegalovirus exposure and HLA in healthy donors. Study outcomes and limitations: Later analysis placed DRB1 highest and HLA-C lowest in TCR association rates, which differed by HLA locus. TCR beta chain V- and J-gene trimming was linked, in a later analysis, to a missense variant in DCLRE1C.

Notes on this clone: Its antigen is currently unknown.

Primers: 60 Vbeta forward and 13 Jbeta reverse. Sequencing used immunoSEQ multiplex PCR; TCRdb keeps in-frame clones, though not all of them. The sample yields 150,000 to 200,000 clones, approximately 88% seen once. Germline CDR1 is SGHNT and CDR2 is YYREEE (reference sequence). The CDR3 loop spans 14 amino acids. The material sequenced was PBMCs. The source of this sequence is a woman under 30 in good health and CMV-seronegative. The rearrangement uses TRBV5-4 and TRBJ2-5; 7 nucleotides agree with TRBD1. TRBJ2-7 explains the end of the DNA better; the J call may be wrong. The CDR3 is CASSPDRTTYEQYF. CDR3 in DNA: TGTGCCAGCAGCCCGGACAGGACCACCTACGAGCAGTACTTC.